This T cell receptor beta chain was profiled in a study of blood T cell repertoires in COVID-19. Enrolled through a virtual design, the participants were between 18 and 89 years of age and came from fewer than 30 US areas. Donors in Cohort 3 who had recovered were those with two negative PCRs, healthcare professional clearance, or resolution of their symptoms. In the authors' workflow: Reference gene primer amplification gave estimated nucleated cell counts. Assay: immunoSEQ multiplex PCR; the TCRdb copy retains only in-frame clones and omits some. The V and J calls and clone size come from that table; D and trimming were worked out from the DNA. The sample lists approximately 250,000 clones, roughly 88% occurring once. With V trimmed by 6 bases and J by 8 bases, 0 bases remained unmatched. The CDR3 extends over 11 amino acids.

This TCR derives from a woman in her 30s who had recovered from COVID-19. The chain carries TRBV12-3 or TRBV12-4 and TRBJ2-2, with 7 bases lining up with TRBD1. Sequenced sample: PBMCs or T cells enriched from blood (not recorded which). CDR3 region: CASRTGGELFF. For the CDR3, the DNA is TGTGCCAGCAGGACAGGGGGGGAGCTGTTTTTT.